The entry below describes one TCR beta chain. The data belong to a study of control samples from healthy donors and cancer patients. Measured with immunoSEQ multiplex PCR; TCRdb has only the in-frame clones, and not every one. Found here are about 140,000 clones, 94% of them singletons; the top ten hold over 10%. With V trimmed by 10 bases and J by 5 bases, 16 bases remained unmatched. CDR1 and CDR2 (germline): LNHDA, SQIVND (reference sequence). The CDR3 runs to 16 residues. The sequence derives from a man aged 35-49 years in good health. The chain is built from TRBV19 and TRBJ2-7, with 11 positions matching TRBD1. Sequenced input: blood. In DNA, the CDR3 is TGTGCCAACTATCAGCTTTGGGACAGGGGGGTCCACGAGCAGTACTTC. This codes for CANYQLWDRGVHEQYF.